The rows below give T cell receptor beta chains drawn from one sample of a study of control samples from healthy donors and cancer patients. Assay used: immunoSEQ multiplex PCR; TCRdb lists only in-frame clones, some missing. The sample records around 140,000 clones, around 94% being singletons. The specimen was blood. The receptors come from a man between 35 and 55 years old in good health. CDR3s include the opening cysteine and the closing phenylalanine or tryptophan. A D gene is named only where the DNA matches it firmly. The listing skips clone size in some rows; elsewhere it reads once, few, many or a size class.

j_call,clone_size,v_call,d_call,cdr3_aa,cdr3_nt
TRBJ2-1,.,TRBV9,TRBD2,CASSVSGGPYNEQFF,TGTGCCAGCAGCGTGAGCGGGGGGCCTTACAATGAGCAGTTCTTC
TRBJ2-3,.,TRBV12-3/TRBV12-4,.,CAISYSNTDTQYF,TGTGCCATTTCGTACAGCAACACAGATACGCAGTATTTT
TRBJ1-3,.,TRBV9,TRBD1,CASSVAGGASGNTIYF,TGTGCCAGCAGCGTAGCAGGGGGCGCTTCTGGAAACACCATATATTTT
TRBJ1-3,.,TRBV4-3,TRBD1,CASSHGTGSGNTIYF,TGCGCCAGCAGCCATGGGACAGGGAGTGGAAACACCATATATTTT
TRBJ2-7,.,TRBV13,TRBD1,CASSSTGLSYEQYF,TGTGCCAGCAGCTCGACAGGGCTCTCCTACGAGCAGTACTTC
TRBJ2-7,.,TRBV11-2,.,CASSRPGQQYF,TGTGCCAGCAGCCGACCGGGCCAGCAGTACTTC
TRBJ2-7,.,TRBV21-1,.,CASSNCGTGGLSYEQYF,TGTGCCAGCAGCAATTGCGGGACAGGGGGCCTATCCTACGAGCAGTACTTC
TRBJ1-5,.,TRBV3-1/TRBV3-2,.,CASSQGGHYSNQPQHF,TGTGCCAGCAGCCAAGGGGGACACTATAGCAATCAGCCCCAGCATTTT
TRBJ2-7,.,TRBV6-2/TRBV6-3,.,CASSLYRDVSYEQYF,TGTGCCAGCAGTCTATACCGGGACGTATCCTACGAGCAGTACTTC
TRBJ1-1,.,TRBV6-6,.,CASTISNTEAFF,TGTGCCAGCACTATATCGAACACTGAAGCTTTCTTT
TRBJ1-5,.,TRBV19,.,CASSIGNPGSNQPQHF,TGTGCCAGTAGTATCGGCAATCCGGGGAGCAATCAGCCCCAGCATTTT
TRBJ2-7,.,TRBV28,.,CASGAEKGSHF,TGTGCCAGCGGGGCCGAAAAGGGGTCGCACTTC
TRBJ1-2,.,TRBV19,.,CASSRDHARPPYGYTF,TGTGCCAGTAGCCGGGACCATGCCCGCCCTCCCTATGGCTACACCTTC
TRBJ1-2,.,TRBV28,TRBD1,CASTNRGQGYTF,TGTGCCAGCACTAACAGGGGGCAAGGCTACACCTTC
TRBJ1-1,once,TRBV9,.,CASTPRGDTEAFF,TGTGCCAGCACCCCCCGAGGGGACACTGAAGCTTTCTTT
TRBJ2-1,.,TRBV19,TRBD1,CATKGQGELMGTYLAGEQFF,TGTGCCACCAAGGGACAGGGCGAACTGATGGGGACTTACTTGGCTGGTGAGCAGTTCTTC
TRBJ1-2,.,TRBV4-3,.,CASSQVLRQEAGNYGYTF,TGCGCCAGCAGCCAAGTCTTGAGGCAGGAGGCGGGGAACTATGGCTACACCTTC
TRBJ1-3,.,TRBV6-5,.,CASMLDRGNTIYF,TGTGCCAGCATGTTGGACAGAGGAAACACCATATATTTT
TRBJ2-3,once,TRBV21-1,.,CASSKKDRVSTDTQYF,TGTGCCAGCAGCAAAAAGGACAGGGTCTCCACAGATACGCAGTATTTT
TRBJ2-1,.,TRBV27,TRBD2,CASRELAGGDEQFF,TGTGCCAGCAGGGAACTAGCGGGAGGGGATGAGCAGTTCTTC
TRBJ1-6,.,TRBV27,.,CASGSPSSGNSPLHF,TGTGCCAGCGGATCCCCCTCTTCGGGTAATTCACCCCTCCACTTT
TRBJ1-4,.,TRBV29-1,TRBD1,CGVQVGTVNEKLFF,TGCGGCGTTCAAGTAGGGACAGTTAATGAAAAACTGTTTTTT
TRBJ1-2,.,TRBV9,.,CASSSRDYYTF,TGTGCCAGCAGCTCAAGGGACTACTACACCTTC
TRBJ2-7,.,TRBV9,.,CASSSGSYYEQYF,TGTGCCAGCAGCTCCGGGTCCTACTACGAGCAGTACTTC
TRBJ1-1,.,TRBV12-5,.,CASGLVGNTEAFF,TGTGCTAGTGGTTTAGTAGGGAACACTGAAGCTTTCTTT
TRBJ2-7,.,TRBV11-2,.,CASSPADTRGTFYEQYF,TGTGCCAGCAGCCCCGCTGACACCCGGGGAACTTTCTACGAGCAGTACTTC
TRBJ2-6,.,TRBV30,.,CAGQLAAANVLTF,TGTGCCGGCCAATTAGCCGCGGCCAACGTCCTGACTTTC
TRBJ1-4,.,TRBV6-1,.,CASSDQGATNEKLFF,TGTGCCAGCAGTGACCAGGGAGCAACTAATGAAAAACTGTTTTTT
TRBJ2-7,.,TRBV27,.,CASSLNPAYEQYF,TGTGCCAGCAGTTTAAATCCCGCTTACGAGCAGTACTTC
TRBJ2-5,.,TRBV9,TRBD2,CASSGNAMGGTQETQYF,TGTGCCAGCAGCGGAAACGCTATGGGGGGGACCCAAGAGACCCAGTACTTC
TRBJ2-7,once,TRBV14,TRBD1,CASSPWTGGYEQYF,TGTGCCAGCAGCCCCTGGACAGGGGGCTACGAGCAGTACTTC
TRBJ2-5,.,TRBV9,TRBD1,CASSFQGGNPRETQYF,TGTGCCAGCAGCTTCCAAGGGGGCAACCCAAGGGAGACCCAGTACTTC
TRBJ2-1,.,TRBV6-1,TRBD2,CASTRLAGGNEQFF,TGTGCCAGCACCCGACTAGCGGGAGGAAATGAGCAGTTCTTC
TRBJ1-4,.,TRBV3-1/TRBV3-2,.,CASSQITEKEKLFF,TGTGCCAGCAGCCAAATTACGGAGAAGGAAAAACTGTTTTTT
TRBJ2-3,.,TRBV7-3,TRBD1,CASSPRSPGTGSRTDTQYF,TGTGCCAGCAGCCCTAGATCCCCGGGGACAGGCTCTAGGACAGATACGCAGTATTTT
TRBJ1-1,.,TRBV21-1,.,CARSSVNTEAFF,TGTGCCAGGAGCTCTGTAAACACTGAAGCTTTCTTT
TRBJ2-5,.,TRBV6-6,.,CASSLRRLQETQYF,TGTGCCAGCAGTCTTCGGCGGCTCCAAGAGACCCAGTACTTC
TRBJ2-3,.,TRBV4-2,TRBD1,CASSPRQGASTDTQYF,TGTGCCAGCAGCCCCAGACAGGGGGCCTCCACAGATACGCAGTATTTT
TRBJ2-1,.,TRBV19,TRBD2,CASSLSSGSSNEQFF,TGTGCCAGTAGTCTCTCTAGCGGGAGTTCGAATGAGCAGTTCTTC
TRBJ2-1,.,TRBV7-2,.,CASSLDFSLRQFF,TGTGCCAGCAGCTTAGATTTTAGCCTCCGGCAGTTCTTC
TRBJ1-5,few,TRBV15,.,CATSRGPLRALNQPQHF,TGTGCCACCAGCAGAGGCCCCCTCAGGGCCTTAAATCAGCCCCAGCATTTT
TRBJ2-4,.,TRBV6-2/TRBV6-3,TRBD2,CASSSTFRTSADVLAKNIQYF,TGTGCCAGCAGTTCTACGTTCAGGACTAGCGCGGACGTTTTAGCCAAAAACATTCAGTACTTC
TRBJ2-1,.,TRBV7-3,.,CASSLTLDNEQFF,TGTGCCAGCAGCTTAACCCTCGACAATGAGCAGTTCTTC
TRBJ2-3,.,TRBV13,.,CASSSHPGLSSTDTQYF,TGTGCCAGCAGCTCCCATCCGGGACTCTCTAGCACAGATACGCAGTATTTT
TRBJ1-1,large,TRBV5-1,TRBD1,CASSPRGVMTEAFF,TGCGCCAGCAGTCCCAGGGGGGTGATGACTGAAGCTTTCTTT
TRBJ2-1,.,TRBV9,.,CASSVATTGSPDNEQFF,TGTGCCAGCAGCGTAGCTACAACGGGGTCTCCCGACAATGAGCAGTTCTTC
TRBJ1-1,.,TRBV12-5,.,CASGSRYEAFF,TGTGCTAGTGGTTCCAGATATGAAGCTTTCTTT
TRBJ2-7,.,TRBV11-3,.,CASSYLRDTEQYF,TGTGCCAGCAGCTACCTCCGGGACACCGAGCAGTACTTC
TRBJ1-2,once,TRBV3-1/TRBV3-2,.,CASSQGSGSYGYTF,TGTGCCAGCAGCCAAGGGTCGGGGAGCTATGGCTACACCTTC
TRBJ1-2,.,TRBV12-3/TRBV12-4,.,CASSLGYGYTF,TGTGCCAGCAGTTTGGGCTATGGCTACACCTTC
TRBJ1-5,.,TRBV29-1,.,CSVDARPQHF,TGCAGCGTTGATGCCCGTCCCCAGCATTTT
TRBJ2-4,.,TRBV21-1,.,CASAGGTGGFSDIQYF,TGTGCCAGCGCGGGTGGGACAGGGGGCTTCAGTGACATTCAGTACTTC
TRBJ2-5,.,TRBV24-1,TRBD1,CATSDPYRDRGPGTQYF,TGTGCCACCAGTGATCCGTACCGGGACAGGGGGCCGGGGACCCAGTACTTC
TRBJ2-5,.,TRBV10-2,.,CASSLSSKTQYF,TGCGCCAGCAGTTTGAGCAGTAAGACCCAGTACTTC
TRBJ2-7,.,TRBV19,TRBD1,CASSTGQAATYEQYF,TGTGCCAGTAGTACCGGACAGGCCGCAACCTACGAGCAGTACTTC
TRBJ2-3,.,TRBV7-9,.,CASSSDRSTDTQYF,TGTGCCAGCAGCTCAGACCGTAGCACAGATACGCAGTATTTT
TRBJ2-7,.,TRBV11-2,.,CASSHSRDSRAYEQYF,TGTGCCAGCAGCCATTCCCGGGACTCCCGAGCTTACGAGCAGTACTTC
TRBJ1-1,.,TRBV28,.,CASSSINTENTEAFF,TGTGCCAGCAGTTCTATTAATACGGAGAACACTGAAGCTTTCTTT
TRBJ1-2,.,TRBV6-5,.,CASSYGRGWGYTF,TGTGCCAGCAGTTATGGGAGGGGCTGGGGCTACACCTTC